The 22 T cell receptor beta chains given below trace back to one sample, sequenced in a study of CD4 and CD8 cells across lung adenocarcinoma regions. TCRdb passed the PCR reads through MiXCR, listing each CDR3 protein once. The table records approximately 5,000 distinct CDR3 sequences, about 61% of them present only once. The sample comprised CD4+ T cells from the center of a lung tumor. All receptors come from a male donor with lung adenocarcinoma. The CD4 and CD8 labels of this study may be unreliable.

V usage is TRBV6-5 and J usage is TRBJ2-1; TRBD2 aligns across 7 bases. Near its end, the DNA agrees better with TRBJ2-7, so the J call may be wrong. Germline CDR1 is MNHEY and CDR2 is SVGAGI. The CDR3 runs to 15 residues. CDR3 DNA: TGTGCCAGCAGTTACTGGCTAGCGGACACCTACGAGCAGTACTTC. Translating it yields CASSYWLADTYEQYF.

The chain employs TRBV7-2 and TRBJ1-2; TRBD1 might be the D (6 bases). Germline-derived CDR1 and CDR2 are SGHTA and FQGNSA. The CDR3 length is 16 residues. With 4 bases removed from V and 8 bases from J, the gap between germline ends came to 23 bases. The CDR3: CASSSPTGGGAKGYTF. Here the CDR3 DNA reads TGTGCCAGCAGCTCCCCAACGGGTGGGGGGGCAAAGGGCTACACCTTC.

This sequence joins TRBV10-3 and TRBJ2-4, with D possibly being TRBD2 (6 bases). CDR3 length: 16 residues. The germline V and J ends were trimmed by 6 bases and 13 bases, with 28 bases remaining between them. The V gene's germline CDR1 is ENHRY and CDR2 SYGVKD. CDR3: CAISAPGPGDKDTQYF. Written as DNA, the CDR3 is TGTGCCATCAGCGCCCCGGGACCGGGAGACAAAGATACGCAGTACTTC.

This clonotype is labeled medium-sized. V gene TRBV6-5 combines with J gene TRBJ2-2; D is unclear. Germline values: CDR1 MNHEY, CDR2 SVGAGI. V shed 6 bases and J shed 2 bases, with 25 bases lying between them. This CDR3 spans 19 amino acids. CDR3 in DNA: TGTGCCAGCAGCTACCCTATTCCCTCGTCTTCGGTTAACACCGGGGAGCTGTTTTTT. Translating it yields CASSYPIPSSSVNTGELFF.

This clonotype was counted between two and nine times. This may stem from a read error, because a much larger clone lies one nucleotide away. This chain links TRBV6-5 with TRBJ2-1; D is perhaps TRBD2 (6 bases). CDR1 is MNHEY, CDR2 SVGAGI, per germline. The length of the CDR3 is 15 residues. V was pared by 1 base and J by 13 bases, with 20 bases between. DNA for the CDR3: TGTGCCAGCAGTTACTACGGGGGTGGACAAGAGACCCAGTTCTTC. Residues: CASSYYGGGQETQFF.

By share, this clonotype counts as medium-sized. The chain links TRBV6-1 to TRBJ2-3; no definite D call. The V gene lost 2 bases and the J gene lost 1 base, with 13 bases spanning the gap. Germline assignment: CDR1 MNHNS and CDR2 SASEGT. This CDR3 is built from 16 residues. The CDR3 loop reads CASSEIKGWGTDTQYF. CDR3 coding DNA: TGTGCCAGCAGTGAAATTAAAGGTTGGGGCACAGATACGCAGTATTTT.

As to this clonotype: At one of its ends the junction is not consistent with the germline gene, which may arise from a read error. J is TRBJ2-1 and V is TRBV10-1; 7 bases agree with TRBD1. This CDR3 is 14 amino acids long. From germline, CDR1 is WNHNN and CDR2 SYGVQD (reference sequence). CDR3 sequence reads: CASSESNRGYEQYF. CDR3 DNA sequence: TGCGCCAGCAGTGAGTCGAACAGGGGCTATGAGCAGTACTTT.

This clonotype was detected a few times. The chain combines TRBV11-2 with TRBJ2-1; D gene unclear. CDR1 and CDR2 (germline): SGHAT, FQNNGV. V was shortened by 4 bases and J by 5 bases, with 9 bases between the two germline ends. The CDR3 loop spans 13 amino acids. This chain's CDR3 is CASSWSLNNEQFF. The DNA for the CDR3 is TGTGCCAGCAGCTGGTCACTGAACAATGAGCAGTTCTTC.

This clonotype turned up a few times. A much larger clonotype is one base distant, so this may be a read error. J is TRBJ2-4 and V is TRBV27, with D possibly being TRBD2 (6 bases). This CDR3 comprises 13 residues. In germline, CDR1 is MNHEY, CDR2 SMNVEV (reference sequence). Trimming removed 5 bases from V and 13 bases from J, with 18 bases in between. The CDR3 spells CASSPAAGNEQYF. The CDR3 coding sequence is TGTGCCAGCAGTCCTGCTGCGGGGAATGAGCAGTACTTC.

Only a few counts were recorded for this clonotype. V is TRBV4-3 and J is TRBJ2-1; tentative D call: TRBD2 (6 bases). The J call is doubtful: the DNA matches TRBJ2-7 better. The CDR3 consists of 13 residues. The V gene's germline CDR1 is LGHNA and CDR2 YSLEER. The CDR3 DNA sequence: TGCGCCAGCAGCCAAGATCTCGGGGGCGAGCAGTACTTC. Protein sequence: CASSQDLGGEQYF.

The rearrangement joins TRBV6-1 to TRBJ2-1; maybe TRBD1 (6 bases). The J call may be in error: the DNA end matches TRBJ2-7 better. Germline values: CDR1 MNHNS, CDR2 SASEGT. The CDR3 is made up of 16 amino acids. DNA of the CDR3: TGTGCCAGCAGTGAAGCGCCCGGGACAATCTCCTACGAGCAGTACTTC. Its protein product is CASSEAPGTISYEQYF.

By share, this clonotype ranks as medium-sized. This sequence joins TRBV14 and TRBJ1-1; a possible D gene is TRBD1 (5 bases). Germline V gene lookup returns CDR1 SGHDN and CDR2 FVKESK. The CDR3 length is 15 residues. Trimming removed 6 bases from V and 4 bases from J, with 18 bases in between. CDR3 nucleotides: TGTGCCAGCAGTCCAGGCGGGGCGTTGGGCACTGAAGCTTTCTTT. Protein sequence: CASSPGGALGTEAFF.

This clonotype was picked up a small number of times. The V gene is TRBV7-2, the J gene TRBJ2-3; a possible D gene is TRBD2 (7 bases). CDR1 is SGHTA and CDR2 is FQGNSA in the germline V gene. V was shortened by 5 bases and J by 4 bases, with 19 bases between the two germline ends. The CDR3 covers 16 residues. This CDR3 reads CASSGGAGRVADTQYF. The CDR3 DNA reads TGTGCCAGCAGCGGGGGGGCAGGGAGAGTGGCAGATACGCAGTATTTT. Full variable domain (rest looked up from reference TRBV7-2 and TRBJ2-3): GAGVSQSPSNKVTEKGKDVELRCDPISGHTALYWYRQSLGQGLEFLIYFQGNSAPDKSGLPSDRFSAERTGGSVSTLTIQRTQQEDSAVYLCASSGGAGRVADTQYFGPGTRLTVL.

V usage is TRBV6-1 and J usage is TRBJ2-3; possible D gene TRBD2, 5 bases. This CDR3 has 15 residues. With 6 bases removed from V and 3 bases from J, the gap between germline ends came to 16 bases. The germline gives CDR1 MNHNS, CDR2 SASEGT. The DNA for the CDR3 is TGTGCCAGCAGAAAGAAGGGCGCGGGTACAGATACGCAGTATTTT. Amino acids: CASRKKGAGTDTQYF.

With respect to this clonotype: The germline gene is not matched at one end of the junction; a read error may be the cause. This chain joins TRBV10-1 and TRBJ2-3; D may match TRBD1 or TRBD2 (5 bases each). Germline CDR1 WNHNN, CDR2 SYGVQD (reference sequence). This CDR3 comprises 14 residues. The CDR3, as DNA: TGCGCCAGCAGGGGGGAGAGTGGCACAGATACGCAGTATTTC. Translating gives CASRGESGTDTQYF.

As concerns this clonotype: One end of the junction fails to match germline, which may point to a read error. V and J are TRBV24-1 and TRBJ1-1; a weak D match, TRBD1 (5 bases). This CDR3 region has 13 residues. CDR1 KGHDR and CDR2 SFDVKD come from the germline V gene. CDR3 amino acids: CATSDRRGTDAFF. CDR3 coding DNA: TGTGCCACCAGTGACAGAAGGGGCACTGACGCTTTCTTC.

This clonotype was recorded a few times. J is TRBJ2-1 and V is TRBV10-1; weak D call: TRBD1 (7 bases). The J call may not be correct, given that the DNA end is closer to TRBJ2-7. The CDR3 covers 15 residues. Germline assignment: CDR1 WNHNN and CDR2 SYGVQD (reference sequence). The CDR3 nucleotides are TGCGCCAGCAGTGAGGGAGGGGGCCGTTCCTACGAGCAGTACTTC. Its protein product is CASSEGGGRSYEQYF.

The chain combines TRBV3-1 with TRBJ2-1; no clear D gene. The J call may be in error: the DNA end matches TRBJ2-5 better. CDR3 length: 16 amino acids. Germline V gene lookup returns CDR1 LGHDT and CDR2 YNNKEL (reference sequence). This chain's CDR3 is CASSQGIFGVGETQYF. The CDR3 region has the DNA TGTGCCAGCAGCCAAGGGATTTTTGGAGTTGGGGAGACCCAGTACTTC.

The chain is built from TRBV11-3 and TRBJ2-1; D not resolved. Germline loops: CDR1 SGHNT, CDR2 YENEEA. V was cut by 3 bases and J by 6 bases, with 12 bases left in between. This CDR3 contains 14 residues. The CDR3 sequence: CASSLVLGRNEQFF. The CDR3 bases are TGTGCCAGCAGCTTGGTCCTGGGCCGCAATGAGCAGTTCTTC.

This clonotype came up a few times. In nucleotides, the CDR3 is TGTGCCAGCAGGGACAGGGCCTTCTCCTACGAGCAGTACTTC. Its translation is CASRDRAFSYEQYF. The chain carries TRBV6-1 and TRBJ2-1; 8 positions match TRBD1. Near its end, the DNA agrees better with TRBJ2-7, so the J call may be wrong. The CDR3 spans 14 residues. The germline V gene encodes CDR1 MNHNS and CDR2 SASEGT.

This chain joins TRBV6-1 and TRBJ2-5; 7 bases agree with TRBD2. CDR1 and CDR2 from the germline V gene are MNHNS and SASEGT. V shed 0 bases and J 11 bases; nucleotides not matched to a gene: 24. The CDR3 is 19 residues long. CDR3 protein: CASSEASPWEGVLENEQYF. The CDR3, as DNA: TGTGCCAGCAGTGAAGCGTCTCCTTGGGAGGGAGTTCTGGAGAATGAGCAGTACTTC.

The table lists this clonotype with a few counts. J is TRBJ2-1 and V is TRBV6-1; 7 nucleotides match TRBD2. V trimming: 7 bases; J trimming: 10 bases; junction bases outside the gene matches: 16. This CDR3 is built from 15 residues. Germline lookup yields CDR1 MNHNS and CDR2 SASEGT. CDR3 in DNA: TGTGCCAGCATGGGTTCCGAGACTAGCTTTAGGGAGCAGTTCTTC. It translates to CASMGSETSFREQFF.